These 10 T cell receptor beta chains were sequenced from one sample in a study of vaccination and CD4 T cells after COVID-19. For these receptors, no antigen is known. Sequencing of DNA taken from cultured CD4+ T cells relied on the Oncomine TCR Beta short-read assay. TCRdb passed the PCR reads through MiXCR, listing each CDR3 protein once. The sample holds about 20,000 distinct CDR3 sequences, roughly half seen once. As to treatment: roughly nine-day PBMC culture with coronavirus spike peptide pools or control peptides (ViraFEST assay). Sequencing used CD4+ T cells from blood, cultured in vitro. The receptors were gathered from a human donor who had recovered from COVID-19.

The rearrangement uses TRBV11-2 and TRBJ2-3; tentative D call: TRBD2 (6 bases). Germline V lookup: CDR1 SGHAT, CDR2 FQNNGV. V dropped 3 bases and J dropped 5 bases, with 15 bases sitting between them. The CDR3 has 15 residues. DNA of the CDR3: TGTGCCAGCAGCTTTAATAGCGGAAAGGGAGATACGCAGTATTTT. As protein: CASSFNSGKGDTQYF.

The CDR3 DNA follows: TGCAGTGCTAGTCCTTCAGGGGAGGGGAGCGAGCAGTACTTC. It codes for CSASPSGEGSEQYF. The rearrangement links TRBV20-1 to TRBJ2-7; TRBD2 is a possible D gene (7 bases). Trimming took 3 bases from V and 6 from J, leaving 18 bases between them. Germline V gene data show CDR1 as DFQATT and CDR2 as SNEGSKA (reference sequence). The CDR3 consists of 14 residues.

V gene TRBV20-1 combines with J gene TRBJ2-7; 14 bases line up with TRBD2. CDR1 and CDR2 from the germline V gene are DFQATT and SNEGSKA (reference sequence). V was clipped by 6 bases and J by 5 bases; unmatched bases: 3. The length of the CDR3 is 13 residues. Here the CDR3 reads CSARLAGGHEQYF. The CDR3 region has the DNA TGCAGTGCCAGACTAGCGGGGGGGCACGAGCAGTACTTC.

This chain connects TRBV27 to TRBJ1-1, with D uncertain. Germline V lookup: CDR1 MNHEY, CDR2 SMNVEV (reference sequence). There are 18 residues in the CDR3. V lost 2 bases to trimming and J lost 3 bases, with 22 bases between them. The CDR3 DNA is TGTGCCAGCAGTTTAGTCCGTTTCCGCCGGGGAAGCGACACTGAAGCTTTCTTT. Amino acid sequence: CASSLVRFRRGSDTEAFF.

V and J are TRBV10-3 and TRBJ2-7; no reliable D call. The CDR3 is 15 amino acids. CDR1 is ENHRY and CDR2 is SYGVKD in the germline V gene. Trimming took 3 bases from V and 3 from J, leaving 15 bases between them. CDR3 nucleotides: TGTGCCATCAGTGATAATACAGCCTCCCTCTACGAGCAGTACTTC. It codes for CAISDNTASLYEQYF.

The chain recombines TRBV14 with TRBJ1-1; weak D call: TRBD1 (5 bases). The V end was cut by 2 bases, the J end by 7 bases, with 17 bases between. The CDR3 runs to 15 residues. Germline values: CDR1 SGHDN, CDR2 FVKESK. The CDR3 coding sequence is TGTGCCAGCAGCCAATTTCAAAAGGGAAGGGGTGAAGCTTTCTTT. This codes for CASSQFQKGRGEAFF.

The chain combines TRBV12-3 or TRBV12-4 with TRBJ1-2; 8 bases agree with TRBD1. The CDR3 spans 14 residues. Trimming took 6 bases from V and 4 from J; bases not matched to a gene: 7. The CDR3 reads CASSPTGASYGYTF. The CDR3 DNA reads as TGTGCCAGCAGCCCGACAGGGGCGTCCTATGGCTACACCTTC.

The J gene is TRBJ1-6, the V gene TRBV7-2; a weak D match, TRBD1 (6 bases). The CDR3 loop spans 16 amino acids. The V gene lost 7 bases and the J gene lost 3 bases, with 16 bases spanning the gap. Germline values: CDR1 SGHTA, CDR2 FQGNSA. The CDR3 loop reads CASNRRWGLYNSPLHF. In nucleotides, the CDR3 is TGTGCCAGCAACCGTCGGTGGGGGCTCTATAATTCACCCCTCCACTTT.

The CDR3 DNA is TGTGCCAGCAGCTTGGCATCCCTGGCAGGGGAATCCGAGCAGTACTTC. As protein: CASSLASLAGESEQYF. The rearrangement links TRBV11-3 to TRBJ2-7; perhaps TRBD1 as D (6 bases). Germline loops: CDR1 SGHNT, CDR2 YENEEA. The CDR3 loop spans 16 amino acids. Trimming took 3 bases from V and 6 from J, leaving 21 bases between them.

This clonotype has a handful of counts. This chain connects TRBV20-1 to TRBJ2-7; 8 nucleotides line up with TRBD1. The V and J ends lost 0 bases and 0 bases, in that order; junction bases with no gene match: 7. The CDR3 length is 16 residues. CDR1 DFQATT and CDR2 SNEGSKA come from the germline V gene (reference sequence). CDR3 sequence reads: CSARDPKTGDSYEQYF. The CDR3 DNA reads as TGCAGTGCTAGAGACCCAAAGACAGGGGACTCCTACGAGCAGTACTTC.